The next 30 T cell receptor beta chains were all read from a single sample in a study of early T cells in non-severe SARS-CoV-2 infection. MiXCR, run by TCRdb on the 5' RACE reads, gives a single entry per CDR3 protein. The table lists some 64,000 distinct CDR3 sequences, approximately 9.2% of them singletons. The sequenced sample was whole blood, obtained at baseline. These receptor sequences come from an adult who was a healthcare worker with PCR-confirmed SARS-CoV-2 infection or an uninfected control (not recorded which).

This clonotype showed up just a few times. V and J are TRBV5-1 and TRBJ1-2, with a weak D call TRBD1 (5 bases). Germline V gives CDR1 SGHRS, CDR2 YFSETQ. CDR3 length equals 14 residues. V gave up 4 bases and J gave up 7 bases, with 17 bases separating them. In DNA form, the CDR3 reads TGCGCCAGCAGCGGGGAGGGGAAGGTGACTGGCTACACCTTC. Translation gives CASSGEGKVTGYTF.

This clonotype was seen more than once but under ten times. The CDR3 nucleotides are TGTGCCAGCAGTTCCGGGACAGAGGCCACTGAAGCTTTCTTT. Amino acids: CASSSGTEATEAFF. The rearrangement joins TRBV6-6 to TRBJ1-1; 7 bases are shared with TRBD1. V was clipped by 4 bases and J by 4 bases; unmatched bases: 6. Germline V gene lookup returns CDR1 MNHNY and CDR2 SVGAGI (reference sequence). The CDR3 covers 14 residues.

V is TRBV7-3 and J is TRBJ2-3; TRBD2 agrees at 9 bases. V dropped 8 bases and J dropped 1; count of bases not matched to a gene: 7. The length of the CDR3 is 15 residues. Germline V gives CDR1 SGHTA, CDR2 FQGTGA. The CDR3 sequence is CASGPRLAGTDTQYF. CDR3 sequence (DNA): TGTGCCAGCGGCCCTCGACTAGCGGGCACAGATACGCAGTATTTT. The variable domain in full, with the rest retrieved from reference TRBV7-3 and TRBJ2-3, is GAGVSQTPSNKVTEKGKYVELRCDPISGHTALYWYRQSLGQGPEFLIYFQGTGAADDSGLPNDRFFAVRPEGSVSTLKIQRTERGDSAVYLCASGPRLAGTDTQYFGPGTRLTVL.

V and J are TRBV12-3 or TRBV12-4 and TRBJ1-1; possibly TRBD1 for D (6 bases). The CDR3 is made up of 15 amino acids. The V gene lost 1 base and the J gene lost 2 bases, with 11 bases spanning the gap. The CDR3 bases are TGTGCCAGCAGTTTAGGAGGGACAACTAACACTGAAGCTTTCTTT. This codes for CASSLGGTTNTEAFF.

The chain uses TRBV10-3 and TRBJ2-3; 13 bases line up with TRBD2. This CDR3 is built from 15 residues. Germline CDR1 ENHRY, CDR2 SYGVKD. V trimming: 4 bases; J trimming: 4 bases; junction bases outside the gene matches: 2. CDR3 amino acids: CAISGTSGSADTQYF. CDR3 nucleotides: TGTGCCATCAGTGGGACTAGCGGGAGCGCAGATACGCAGTATTTT.

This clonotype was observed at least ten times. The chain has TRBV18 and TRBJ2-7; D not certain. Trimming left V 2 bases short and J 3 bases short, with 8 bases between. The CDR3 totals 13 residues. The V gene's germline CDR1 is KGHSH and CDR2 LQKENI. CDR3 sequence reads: CASSPEVNYEQYF. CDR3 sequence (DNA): TGTGCCAGCTCACCAGAGGTAAACTACGAGCAGTACTTC.

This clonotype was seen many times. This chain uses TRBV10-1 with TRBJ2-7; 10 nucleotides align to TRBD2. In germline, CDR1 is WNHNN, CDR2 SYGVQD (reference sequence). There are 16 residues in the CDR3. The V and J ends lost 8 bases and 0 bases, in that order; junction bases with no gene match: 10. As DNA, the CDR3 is TGCGCCAGCCACCGACTAGCGGGTTACCGCTCCTACGAGCAGTACTTC. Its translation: CASHRLAGYRSYEQYF.

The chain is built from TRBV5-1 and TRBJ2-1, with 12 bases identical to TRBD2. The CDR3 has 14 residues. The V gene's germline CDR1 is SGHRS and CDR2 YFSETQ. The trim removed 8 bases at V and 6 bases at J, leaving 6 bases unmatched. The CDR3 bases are TGCGCCAGTAGGACTAGCGGGAACCTCAATGAGCAGTTCTTC. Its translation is CASRTSGNLNEQFF.

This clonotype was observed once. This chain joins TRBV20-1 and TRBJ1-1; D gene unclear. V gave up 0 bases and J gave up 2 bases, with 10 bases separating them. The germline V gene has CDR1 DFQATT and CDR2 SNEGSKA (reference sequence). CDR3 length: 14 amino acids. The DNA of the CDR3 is TGCAGTGCTAGAGAGGCCAGGATAAACACTGAAGCTTTCTTT. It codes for CSAREARINTEAFF.

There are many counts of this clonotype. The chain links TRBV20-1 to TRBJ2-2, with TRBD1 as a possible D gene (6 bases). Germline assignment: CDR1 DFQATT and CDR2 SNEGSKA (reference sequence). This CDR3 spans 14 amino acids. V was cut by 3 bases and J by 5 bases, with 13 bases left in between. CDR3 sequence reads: CSASQGMSTGELFF. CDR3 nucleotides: TGCAGTGCTAGTCAGGGGATGTCGACCGGGGAGCTGTTTTTT.

CDR3 region: CASRAVTGGMNTGELFF. The CDR3 DNA reads TGTGCCAGCAGAGCCGTTACAGGGGGTATGAACACCGGGGAGCTGTTTTTT. J is TRBJ2-2 and V is TRBV6-4; 8 nucleotides match TRBD1. Germline values: CDR1 MRHNA, CDR2 SNTAGT. Losses at the gene ends were 6 bases for V and 1 base for J; bases not matched to a gene: 10. This CDR3 comprises 17 residues.

CDR3 sequence: CASESERGTEQFF. The CDR3 bases are TGTGCCAGCGAAAGCGAGCGGGGGACGGAGCAGTTCTTC. The J gene is TRBJ2-1, the V gene TRBV18; 8 bases match TRBD2. From germline, CDR1 is KGHSH and CDR2 LQKENI. V gave up 8 bases and J gave up 10 bases; unmatched junction bases: 10. The CDR3 is made up of 13 amino acids.

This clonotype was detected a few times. The CDR3 protein is CSAHRENYGYTF. In DNA form, the CDR3 reads TGCAGTGCTCACAGGGAGAACTATGGCTACACCTTC. The gene calls are TRBV20-1 and TRBJ1-2; D perhaps matches TRBD1 (6 bases). Trimming shortened V by 5 bases and J by 2 bases, and 9 bases separated the two germline ends. Germline V gene sequence: CDR1 DFQATT, CDR2 SNEGSKA (reference sequence). The CDR3 length is 12 residues.

The CDR3 DNA reads as TGTGCCATCAGTGCAGACAGGGGACTGTCAGGGTCACCCCTCCACTTT. It yields the protein CAISADRGLSGSPLHF. V is TRBV10-3 and J is TRBJ1-6; 8 nucleotides line up with TRBD1. Germline V gene lookup returns CDR1 ENHRY and CDR2 SYGVKD. With V trimmed by 4 bases and J by 10 bases, 12 bases remained unmatched. This CDR3 region has 16 residues.

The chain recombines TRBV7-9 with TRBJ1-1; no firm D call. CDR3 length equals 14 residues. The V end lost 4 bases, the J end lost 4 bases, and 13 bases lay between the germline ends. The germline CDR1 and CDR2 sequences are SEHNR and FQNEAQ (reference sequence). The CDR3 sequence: CASSSPLQGTEAFF. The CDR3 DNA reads TGTGCCAGCAGCTCTCCCCTGCAAGGCACTGAAGCTTTCTTT. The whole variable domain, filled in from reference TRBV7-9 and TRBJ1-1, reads DTGVSQNPRHKITKRGQNVTFRCDPISEHNRLYWYRQTLGQGPEFLTYFQNEAQLEKSRLLSDRFSAERPKGSFSTLEIQRTEQGDSAMYLCASSSPLQGTEAFFGQGTRLTVV.

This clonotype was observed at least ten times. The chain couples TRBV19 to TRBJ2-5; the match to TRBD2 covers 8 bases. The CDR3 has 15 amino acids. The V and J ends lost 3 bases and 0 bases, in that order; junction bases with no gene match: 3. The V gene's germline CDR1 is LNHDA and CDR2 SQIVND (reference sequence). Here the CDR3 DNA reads TGTGCCAGTAGTATTCGGGAGGGGTACCAAGAGACCCAGTACTTC. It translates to CASSIREGYQETQYF.

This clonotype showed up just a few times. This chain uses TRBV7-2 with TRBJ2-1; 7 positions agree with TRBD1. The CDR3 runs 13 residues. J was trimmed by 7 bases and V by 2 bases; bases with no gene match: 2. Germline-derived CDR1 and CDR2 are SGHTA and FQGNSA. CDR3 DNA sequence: TGTGCCAGCAGCTTATCCAGGGGGAATGAGCAGTTCTTC. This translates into CASSLSRGNEQFF.

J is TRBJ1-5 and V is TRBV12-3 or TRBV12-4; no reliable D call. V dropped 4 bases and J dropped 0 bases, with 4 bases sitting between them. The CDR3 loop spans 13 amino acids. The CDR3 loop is CASSSYSNQPQHF. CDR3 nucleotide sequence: TGTGCCAGCAGTTCATATAGCAATCAGCCCCAGCATTTT.

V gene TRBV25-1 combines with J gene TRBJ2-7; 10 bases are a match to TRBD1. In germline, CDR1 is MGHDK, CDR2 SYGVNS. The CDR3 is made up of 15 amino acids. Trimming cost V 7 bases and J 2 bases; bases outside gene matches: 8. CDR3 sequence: CASIRRDRGPYEQYF. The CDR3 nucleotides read TGTGCCAGCATCCGCCGGGACAGGGGACCCTACGAGCAGTACTTC.

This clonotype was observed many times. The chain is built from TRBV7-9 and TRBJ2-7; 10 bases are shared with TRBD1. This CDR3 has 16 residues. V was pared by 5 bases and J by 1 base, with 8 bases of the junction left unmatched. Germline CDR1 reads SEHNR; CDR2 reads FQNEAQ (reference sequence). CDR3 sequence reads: CASSPGQGMLSYEQYF. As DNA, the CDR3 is TGTGCCAGCAGCCCGGGACAGGGGATGTTATCCTACGAGCAGTACTTC. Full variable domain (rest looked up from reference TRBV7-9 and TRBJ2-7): DTGVSQNPRHKITKRGQNVTFRCDPISEHNRLYWYRQTLGQGPEFLTYFQNEAQLEKSRLLSDRFSAERPKGSFSTLEIQRTEQGDSAMYLCASSPGQGMLSYEQYFGPGTRLTVT.

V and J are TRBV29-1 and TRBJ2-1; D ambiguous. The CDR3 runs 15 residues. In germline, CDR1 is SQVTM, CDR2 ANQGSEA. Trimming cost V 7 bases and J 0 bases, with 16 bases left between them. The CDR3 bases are TGCAGCGCCCAACCCCCAGCTAGCTCCTACAATGAGCAGTTCTTC. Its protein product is CSAQPPASSYNEQFF.

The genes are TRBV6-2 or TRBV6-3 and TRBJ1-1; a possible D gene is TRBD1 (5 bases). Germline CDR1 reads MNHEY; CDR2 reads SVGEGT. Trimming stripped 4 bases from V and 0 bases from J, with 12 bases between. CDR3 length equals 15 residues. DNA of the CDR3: TGTGCCAGCAGTTCCCCGACAGCTATGAACACTGAAGCTTTCTTT. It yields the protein CASSSPTAMNTEAFF.

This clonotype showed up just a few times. DNA of the CDR3: TGTGCCAGCACCAGGGGGACAGCTAACACCGGGGAGCTGTTTTTT. This encodes CASTRGTANTGELFF. V and J are TRBV2 and TRBJ2-2; 7 positions agree with TRBD1. V lost 7 bases and J lost 2; bases outside the gene matches: 7. The CDR3 totals 15 residues. Germline assignment: CDR1 SNHLY and CDR2 FYNNEI.

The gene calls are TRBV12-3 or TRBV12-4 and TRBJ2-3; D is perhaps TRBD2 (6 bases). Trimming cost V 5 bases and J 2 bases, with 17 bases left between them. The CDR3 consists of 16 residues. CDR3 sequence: CASSGYGRDPTDTQYF. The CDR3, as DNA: TGTGCCAGCAGTGGGTACGGGCGGGACCCCACAGATACGCAGTATTTT.

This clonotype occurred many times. Written as DNA, the CDR3 is TGTGCCAGCAGCTTAGGGGACTCTAATTCACCCCTCCACTTT. This sequence encodes CASSLGDSNSPLHF. The chain has TRBV7-2 and TRBJ1-6; a possible D gene is TRBD1 (5 bases). Germline CDR1 and CDR2: SGHTA and FQGNSA. Trimming stripped 1 base from V and 6 bases from J, with 7 bases between. The CDR3 extends over 14 amino acids. The complete variable domain, with remaining parts taken from reference TRBV7-2 and TRBJ1-6, reads GAGVSQSPSNKVTEKGKDVELRCDPISGHTALYWYRQSLGQGLEFLIYFQGNSAPDKSGLPSDRFSAERTGGSVSTLTIQRTQQEDSAVYLCASSLGDSNSPLHFGNGTRLTVT.

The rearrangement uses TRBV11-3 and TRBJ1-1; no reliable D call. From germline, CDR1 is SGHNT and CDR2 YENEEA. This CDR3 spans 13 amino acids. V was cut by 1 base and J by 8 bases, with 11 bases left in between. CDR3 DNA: TGTGCCAGCAGCTTAGTGACGGGAGTCGAAGCTTTCTTT. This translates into CASSLVTGVEAFF. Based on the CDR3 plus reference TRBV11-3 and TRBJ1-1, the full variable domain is EAGVVQSPRYKIIEKKQPVAFWCNPISGHNTLYWYLQNLGQGPELLIRYENEEAVDDSQLPKDRFSAERLKGVDSTLKIQPAELGDSAVYLCASSLVTGVEAFFGQGTRLTVV.

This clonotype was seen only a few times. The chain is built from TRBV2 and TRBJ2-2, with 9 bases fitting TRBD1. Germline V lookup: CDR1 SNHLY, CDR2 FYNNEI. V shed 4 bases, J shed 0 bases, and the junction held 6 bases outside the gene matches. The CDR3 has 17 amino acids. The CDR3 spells CASSVMRDRANTGELFF. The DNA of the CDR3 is TGTGCCAGCAGTGTTATGAGGGACAGGGCGAACACCGGGGAGCTGTTTTTT.

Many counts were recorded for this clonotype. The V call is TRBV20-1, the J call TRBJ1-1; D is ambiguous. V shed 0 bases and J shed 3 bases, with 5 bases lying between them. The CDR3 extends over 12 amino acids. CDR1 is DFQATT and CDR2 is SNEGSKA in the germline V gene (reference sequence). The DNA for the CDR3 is TGCAGTGCTAGAGATAGTTACACTGAAGCTTTCTTT. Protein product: CSARDSYTEAFF.

CDR3 amino acids: CASQDRAVETQYF. CDR3 in DNA: TGTGCCAGCCAGGACAGGGCAGTTGAGACCCAGTACTTC. V and J are TRBV7-6 and TRBJ2-5; 8 positions match TRBD1. The V and J ends lost 8 bases and 5 bases, in that order; junction bases with no gene match: 7. CDR3 size: 13 residues. From germline, CDR1 is SGHVS and CDR2 FNYEAQ.

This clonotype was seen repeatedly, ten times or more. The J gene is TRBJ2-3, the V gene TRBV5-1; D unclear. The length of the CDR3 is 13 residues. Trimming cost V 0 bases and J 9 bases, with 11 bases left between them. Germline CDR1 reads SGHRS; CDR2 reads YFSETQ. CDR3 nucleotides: TGCGCCAGCAGCTTGGCTGTTGAGGAGACGCAGTATTTT. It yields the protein CASSLAVEETQYF.